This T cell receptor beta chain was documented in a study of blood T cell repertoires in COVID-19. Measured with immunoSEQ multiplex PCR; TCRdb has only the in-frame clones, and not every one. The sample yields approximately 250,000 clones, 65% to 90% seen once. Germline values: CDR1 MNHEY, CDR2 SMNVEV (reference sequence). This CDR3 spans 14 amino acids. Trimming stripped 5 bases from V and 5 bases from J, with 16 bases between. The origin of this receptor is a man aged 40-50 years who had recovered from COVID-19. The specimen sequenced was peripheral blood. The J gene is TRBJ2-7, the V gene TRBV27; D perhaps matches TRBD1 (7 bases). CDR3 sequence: CASSPQGGLDEQYF. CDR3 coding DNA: TGTGCCAGCAGTCCCCAGGGGGGTCTCGACGAGCAGTACTTC.